This T cell receptor beta chain came from a study of T cells in tuberculosis. The J segment lost 3 bases and the V segment lost 4 bases, leaving 3 bases of the junction unmatched. CDR3 length: 16 amino acids. Germline CDR1 and CDR2: MDHEN and SYDVKM. After thawing and overnight rest, PBMC were stained with GMM-loaded CD1B tetramer, viability dye and anti-CD3 for sorting. The lipid loaded on the CD1B tetramers was C32 glucose monomycolate from Rhodococcus equi. Sequencing was performed with immunoSEQ multiplex PCR; in TCRdb, only in-frame clones are kept and a portion is missing. The sample records about 59,000 clones, approximately 80% being singletons.

What was sequenced was CD1b-GMM tetramer-negative cells sorted from PBMCs. This chain links TRBV28 with TRBJ2-1; 13 bases are a match to TRBD2. This receptor was taken from an adult woman with latent tuberculosis. The CDR3 here is CASSSGTSGIYNEQFF. CDR3 coding DNA: TGTGCCAGCAGTTCCGGGACTAGCGGGATCTACAATGAGCAGTTCTTC.